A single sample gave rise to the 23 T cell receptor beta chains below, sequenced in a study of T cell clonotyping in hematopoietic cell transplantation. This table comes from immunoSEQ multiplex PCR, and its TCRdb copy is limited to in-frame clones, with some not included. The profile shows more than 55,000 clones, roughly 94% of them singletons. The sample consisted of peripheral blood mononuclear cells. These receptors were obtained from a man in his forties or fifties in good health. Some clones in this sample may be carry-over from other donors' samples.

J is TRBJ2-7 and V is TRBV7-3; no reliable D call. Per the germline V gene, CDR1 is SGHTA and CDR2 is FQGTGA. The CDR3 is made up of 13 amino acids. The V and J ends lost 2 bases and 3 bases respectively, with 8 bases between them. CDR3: CASSLGPVYEQYF. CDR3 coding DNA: TGTGCCAGCAGCTTAGGACCGGTCTACGAGCAGTACTTC.

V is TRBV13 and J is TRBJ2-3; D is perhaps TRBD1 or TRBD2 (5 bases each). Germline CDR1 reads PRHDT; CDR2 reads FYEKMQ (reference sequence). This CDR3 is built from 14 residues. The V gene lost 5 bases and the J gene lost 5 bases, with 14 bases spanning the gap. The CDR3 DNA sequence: TGTGCCAGCAGCCGGCCAGGGAGAGAAGATACGCAGTATTTT. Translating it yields CASSRPGREDTQYF.

The CDR3 loop reads CASSYPGGYPETQYF. DNA of the CDR3: TGTGCCAGCAGTTACCCAGGGGGCTACCCCGAGACCCAGTACTTC. The rearrangement links TRBV6-6 to TRBJ2-5; 8 bases are a match to TRBD1. CDR3 size: 15 residues. Germline V gives CDR1 MNHNY, CDR2 SVGAGI (reference sequence). V was pared by 2 bases and J by 5 bases, with 7 bases of the junction left unmatched.

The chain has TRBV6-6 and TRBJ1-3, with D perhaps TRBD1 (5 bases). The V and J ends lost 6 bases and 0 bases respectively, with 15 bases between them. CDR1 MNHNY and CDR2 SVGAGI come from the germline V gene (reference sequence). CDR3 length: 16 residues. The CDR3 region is CASRPPGRNSGNTIYF. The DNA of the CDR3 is TGTGCCAGCAGGCCTCCGGGACGGAACTCTGGAAACACCATATATTTT.

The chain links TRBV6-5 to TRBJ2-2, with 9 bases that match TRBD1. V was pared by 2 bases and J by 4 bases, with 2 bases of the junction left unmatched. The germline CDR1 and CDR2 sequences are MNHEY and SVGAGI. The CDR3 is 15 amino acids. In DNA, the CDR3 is TGTGCCAGCAGTTACGGACAGGGGACCACCGGGGAGCTGTTTTTT. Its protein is CASSYGQGTTGELFF.

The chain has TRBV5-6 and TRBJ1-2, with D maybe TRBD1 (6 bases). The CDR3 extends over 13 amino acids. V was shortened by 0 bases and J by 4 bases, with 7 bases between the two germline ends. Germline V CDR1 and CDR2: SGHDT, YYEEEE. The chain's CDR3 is CASSLGTVYGYTF. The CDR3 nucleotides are TGTGCCAGCAGCTTGGGGACAGTCTATGGCTACACCTTC.

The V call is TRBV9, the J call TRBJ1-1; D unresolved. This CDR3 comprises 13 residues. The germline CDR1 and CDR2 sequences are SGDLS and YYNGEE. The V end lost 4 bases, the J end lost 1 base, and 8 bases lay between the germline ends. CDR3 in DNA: TGTGCCAGCAGCTGGACGGAGAACACTGAAGCTTTCTTT. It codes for CASSWTENTEAFF.

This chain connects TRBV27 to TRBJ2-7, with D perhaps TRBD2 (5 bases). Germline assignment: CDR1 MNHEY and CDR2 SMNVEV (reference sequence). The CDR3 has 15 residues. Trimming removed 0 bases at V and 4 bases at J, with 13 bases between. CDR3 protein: CASSLSAHEGYEQYF. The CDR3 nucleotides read TGTGCCAGCAGTTTATCGGCTCACGAGGGTTACGAGCAGTACTTC.

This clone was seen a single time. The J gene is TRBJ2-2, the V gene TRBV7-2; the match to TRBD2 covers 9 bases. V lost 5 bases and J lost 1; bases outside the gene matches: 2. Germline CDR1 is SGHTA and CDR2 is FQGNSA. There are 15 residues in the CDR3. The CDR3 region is CASSPSGENTGELFF. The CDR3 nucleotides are TGTGCCAGCAGCCCTAGCGGGGAGAACACCGGGGAGCTGTTTTTT.

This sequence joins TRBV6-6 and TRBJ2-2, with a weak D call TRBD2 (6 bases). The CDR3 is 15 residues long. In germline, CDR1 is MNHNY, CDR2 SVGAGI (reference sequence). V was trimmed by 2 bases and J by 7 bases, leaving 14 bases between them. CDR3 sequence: CASSYIGGEDGELFF. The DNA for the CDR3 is TGTGCCAGCAGTTACATCGGAGGGGAGGACGGGGAGCTGTTTTTT.

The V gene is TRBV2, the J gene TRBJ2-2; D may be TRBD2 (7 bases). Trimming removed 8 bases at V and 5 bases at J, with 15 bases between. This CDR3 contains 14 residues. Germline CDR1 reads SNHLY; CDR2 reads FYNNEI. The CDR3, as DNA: TGTGCCAGCCTTGGGGGGGCAGGGACCGGGGAGCTGTTTTTT. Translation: CASLGGAGTGELFF. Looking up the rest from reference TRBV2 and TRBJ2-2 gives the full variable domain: EPEVTQTPSHQVTQMGQEVILRCVPISNHLYFYWYRQILGQKVEFLVSFYNNEISEKSEIFDDQFSVERPDGSNFTLKIRSTKLEDSAMYFCASLGGAGTGELFFGEGSRLTVL.

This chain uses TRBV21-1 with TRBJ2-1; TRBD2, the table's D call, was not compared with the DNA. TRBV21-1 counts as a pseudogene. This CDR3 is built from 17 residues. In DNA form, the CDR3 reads TGTGCCAGCAGCCAGAAAGTAGCTAGCGTTATCTACAATGAGCAGTTCTTC. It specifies CASSQKVASVIYNEQFF.

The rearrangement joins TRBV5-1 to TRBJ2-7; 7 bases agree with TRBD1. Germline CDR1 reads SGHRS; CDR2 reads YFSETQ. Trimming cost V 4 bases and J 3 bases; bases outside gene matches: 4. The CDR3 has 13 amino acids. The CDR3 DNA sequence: TGCGCCAGCAGCGTCCGGGACAGCTACGAGCAGTACTTC. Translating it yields CASSVRDSYEQYF.

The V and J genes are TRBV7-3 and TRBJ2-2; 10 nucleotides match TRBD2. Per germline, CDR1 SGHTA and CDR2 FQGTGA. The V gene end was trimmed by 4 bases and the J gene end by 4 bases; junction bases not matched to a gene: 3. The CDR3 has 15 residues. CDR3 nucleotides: TGTGCCAGCAGCTCCCGGACTAGCGGCACCGGGGAGCTGTTTTTT. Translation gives CASSSRTSGTGELFF.

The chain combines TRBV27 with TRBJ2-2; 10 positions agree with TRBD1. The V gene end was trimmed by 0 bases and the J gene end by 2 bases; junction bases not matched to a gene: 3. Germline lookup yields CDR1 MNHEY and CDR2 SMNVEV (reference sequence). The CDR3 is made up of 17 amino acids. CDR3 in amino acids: CASSLSRTGGNTGELFF. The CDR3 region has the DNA TGTGCCAGCAGTTTATCGCGGACAGGGGGTAACACCGGGGAGCTGTTTTTT.

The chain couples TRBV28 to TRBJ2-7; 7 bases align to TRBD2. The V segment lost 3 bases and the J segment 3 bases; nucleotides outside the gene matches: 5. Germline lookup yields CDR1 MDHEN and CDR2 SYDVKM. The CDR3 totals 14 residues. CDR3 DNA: TGTGCCAGCAGTTTGGTGGGGGGGAGCTACGAGCAGTACTTC. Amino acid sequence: CASSLVGGSYEQYF.

CDR3 nucleotide sequence: TGTGCCAGCAGCTTAGACAGGATTGGGGGCGCGCGCACTGAAGCTTTCTTT. Protein product: CASSLDRIGGARTEAFF. The chain carries TRBV11-2 and TRBJ1-1, with D possibly being TRBD1 (6 bases). Trimming took 0 bases from V and 4 from J, leaving 18 bases between them. From germline, CDR1 is SGHAT and CDR2 FQNNGV. CDR3 length equals 17 residues. Together with reference TRBV11-2 and TRBJ1-1, the CDR3 gives the full variable domain: EAGVAQSPRYKIIEKRQSVAFWCNPISGHATLYWYQQILGQGPKLLIQFQNNGVVDDSQLPKDRFSAERLKGVDSTLKIQPAKLEDSAVYLCASSLDRIGGARTEAFFGQGTRLTVV.

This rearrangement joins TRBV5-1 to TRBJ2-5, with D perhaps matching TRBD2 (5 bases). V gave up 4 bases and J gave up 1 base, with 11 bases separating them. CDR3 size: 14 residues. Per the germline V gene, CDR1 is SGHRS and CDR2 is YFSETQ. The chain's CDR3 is CASSALGVQETQYF. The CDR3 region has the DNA TGCGCCAGCAGCGCGCTGGGAGTCCAAGAGACCCAGTACTTC.

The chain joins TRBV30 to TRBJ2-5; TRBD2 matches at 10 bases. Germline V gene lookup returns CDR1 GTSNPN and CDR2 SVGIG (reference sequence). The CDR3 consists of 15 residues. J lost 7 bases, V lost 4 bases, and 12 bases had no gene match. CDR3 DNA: TGTGCCTGGACTAGAACTAGCGGGACGACCGGGACCCAGTACTTC. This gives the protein CAWTRTSGTTGTQYF.

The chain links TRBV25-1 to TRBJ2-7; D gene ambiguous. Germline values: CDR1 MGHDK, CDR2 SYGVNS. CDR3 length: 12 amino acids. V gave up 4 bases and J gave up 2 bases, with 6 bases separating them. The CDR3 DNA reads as TGTGCCAGCAGTGCCAAGCCCTACGAGCAGTACTTC. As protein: CASSAKPYEQYF.

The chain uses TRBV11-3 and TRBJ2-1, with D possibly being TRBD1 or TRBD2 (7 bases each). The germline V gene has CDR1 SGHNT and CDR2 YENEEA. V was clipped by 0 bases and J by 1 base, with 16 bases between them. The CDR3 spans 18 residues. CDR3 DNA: TGTGCCAGCAGCTTAGACCAGGGGGGGAGTGGGTCCTACAATGAGCAGTTCTTC. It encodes CASSLDQGGSGSYNEQFF.

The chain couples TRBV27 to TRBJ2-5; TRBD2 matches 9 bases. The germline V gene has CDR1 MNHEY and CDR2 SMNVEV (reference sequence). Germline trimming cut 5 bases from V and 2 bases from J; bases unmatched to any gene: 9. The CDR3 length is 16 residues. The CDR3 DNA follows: TGTGCCAGCAGTACCACTAGCGGGCCGACTCAAGAGACCCAGTACTTC. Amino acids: CASSTTSGPTQETQYF.

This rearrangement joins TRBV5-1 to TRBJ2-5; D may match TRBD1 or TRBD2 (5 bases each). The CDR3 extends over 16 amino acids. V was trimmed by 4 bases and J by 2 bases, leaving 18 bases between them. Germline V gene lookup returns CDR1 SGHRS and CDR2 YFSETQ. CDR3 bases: TGCGCCAGCAGCCGCCCCGCCGGGACGGAGCAAGAGACCCAGTACTTC. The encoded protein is CASSRPAGTEQETQYF.